Detailed here is one TCR beta chain. Its antigen is unidentified. The CDR3 sequence is 17 residues long. V was pared by 4 bases and J by 2 bases, with 10 bases of the junction left unmatched. Germline values: CDR1 SGHTA, CDR2 FQGNSA. Primers for the PCR totalled 60 Vbeta and 13 Jbeta. Clones were read by immunoSEQ multiplex PCR, and TCRdb kept only the in-frame ones, dropping some. The sample contains over 200,000 clones, 70% to 85% of which appear only once. The data were taken from a study of cytomegalovirus exposure and HLA in healthy donors. Findings and limits, study-wide: In a later analysis, a genetic analysis reported fewer productive-TCR N-insertions in an Asian-associated ancestry cluster than the cohort average. Among TCR beta chains, those listed as cytomegalovirus-associated numbered some 170.

V usage is TRBV7-2 and J usage is TRBJ2-3; 9 bases align to TRBD2. This TCR came from a woman between 40 and 50 years old in good health and CMV-seronegative. Input material: PBMCs. CDR3 loop: CASSSGLRGGPTDTQYF. DNA of the CDR3: TGTGCCAGCAGCTCGGGCTTGCGGGGGGGCCCCACAGATACGCAGTATTTT.